A single sample gave rise to the 21 T cell receptor beta chains below, sequenced in a study of T cell responses to AZD1222 COVID-19 vaccine. The protocol was immunoSEQ multiplex PCR, while the TCRdb copy is restricted to in-frame clones and leaves out a portion. The sample has around 140,000 clones, about 89% seen once. The material sequenced was peripheral blood, taken 28 days after the second dose of the MenACWY control vaccine. The receptors were gathered from an adult who received the MenACWY meningococcal vaccine as a control.

The chain employs TRBV5-1 and TRBJ1-1; D not certain. The CDR3 runs 14 residues. The V gene lost 0 bases and the J gene lost 5 bases, with 11 bases spanning the gap. The germline CDR1 and CDR2 sequences are SGHRS and YFSETQ. CDR3 coding DNA: TGCGCCAGCAGCTTGGCCCGGGGTGTAACTGAAGCTTTCTTT. It is translated as CASSLARGVTEAFF.

V usage is TRBV5-5 and J usage is TRBJ2-7; D is possibly TRBD1 (6 bases). Trimming removed 0 bases at V and 2 bases at J, with 12 bases between. The CDR3 has 15 amino acids. Germline V gene lookup returns CDR1 SGHKS and CDR2 YYEKEE (reference sequence). As DNA, the CDR3 is TGTGCCAGCAGCTTGGGCGAGGGGGTGGCCTACGAGCAGTACTTC. Translated, it gives CASSLGEGVAYEQYF.

The chain links TRBV6-2 or TRBV6-3 to TRBJ1-6; possibly TRBD1 for D (6 bases). The CDR3 runs 19 residues. V was clipped by 0 bases and J by 8 bases, with 23 bases between them. Germline V lookup: CDR1 MNHEY, CDR2 SVGEGT. CDR3 sequence reads: CASSYSSSFWDTGDSPLHF. As DNA, the CDR3 is TGTGCCAGCAGTTACTCGAGCTCCTTCTGGGACACGGGCGATTCACCCCTCCACTTT.

This chain joins TRBV15 and TRBJ1-2; D not certain. With 5 bases removed from V and 5 bases from J, the gap between germline ends came to 18 bases. The CDR3 totals 15 residues. Germline V lookup: CDR1 LNHNV, CDR2 YYDKDF (reference sequence). The CDR3 bases are TGTGCCACCAGCGGTGAATTAGAGGGCTGGTATGGCTACACCTTC. Amino acid sequence: CATSGELEGWYGYTF. Looking up the rest from reference TRBV15 and TRBJ1-2 gives the full variable domain: DAMVIQNPRYQVTQFGKPVTLSCSQTLNHNVMYWYQQKSSQAPKLLFHYYDKDFNNEADTPDNFQSRRPNTSFCFLDIRSPGLGDTAMYLCATSGELEGWYGYTFGSGTRLTVV.

This chain joins TRBV29-1 and TRBJ2-7, with TRBD1 matching over 7 bases. Trimming took 7 bases from V and 3 from J; bases not matched to a gene: 3. Per the germline V gene, CDR1 is SQVTM and CDR2 is ANQGSEA. This CDR3 has 11 residues. The CDR3 spells CSAGTDYEQYF. The CDR3 nucleotides are TGCAGCGCTGGGACAGACTACGAGCAGTACTTC.

The J gene is TRBJ2-3, the V gene TRBV10-1; 8 positions agree with TRBD1. V trimming: 2 bases; J trimming: 5 bases; junction bases outside the gene matches: 6. Looked up from germline, CDR1 is WNHNN and CDR2 is SYGVQD (reference sequence). This CDR3 comprises 15 residues. The CDR3: CASSEAGGLGDTQYF. CDR3 sequence (DNA): TGCGCCAGCAGTGAGGCAGGGGGCTTGGGAGATACGCAGTATTTT.

CDR3 sequence reads: CASSLDGGEPQHF. CDR3 nucleotides: TGTGCCAGCAGCTTAGATGGCGGGGAGCCCCAGCATTTT. The rearrangement joins TRBV11-2 to TRBJ1-5, with D unclear. Trimming left V 0 bases short and J 8 bases short, with 8 bases between. From germline, CDR1 is SGHAT and CDR2 FQNNGV. This CDR3 has 13 amino acids.

The chain recombines TRBV12-5 with TRBJ2-7; 10 nucleotides match TRBD2. This CDR3 comprises 15 residues. Per the germline V gene, CDR1 is LGHNT and CDR2 is FRNRAP. V gave up 1 base and J gave up 0 bases; unmatched junction bases: 0. CDR3 DNA: TGTGCTAGTGGTTTGGGACTAGCGGGCTCCTACGAGCAGTACTTC. Translated: CASGLGLAGSYEQYF.

This rearrangement joins TRBV6-1 to TRBJ1-1; D might be TRBD1 (5 bases). The germline gives CDR1 MNHNS, CDR2 SASEGT. Trimming pared 2 bases from V and 0 bases from J, leaving 10 bases between. The CDR3 is 15 amino acids. This CDR3 is CASSERGRLNTEAFF. The CDR3 nucleotides read TGTGCCAGCAGTGAAAGGGGTCGTTTGAACACTGAAGCTTTCTTT.

Of note for this clone: Different DNA sequences within this sample yield the same CDR3. The chain joins TRBV7-9 to TRBJ2-3; D remains unclear. V lost 0 bases, J lost 3 bases, and 4 bases lay in between. CDR1 and CDR2 from the germline V gene are SEHNR and FQNEAQ (reference sequence). The CDR3 extends over 13 amino acids. This CDR3 reads CASSLAATDTQYF. Written as DNA, the CDR3 is TGTGCCAGCAGCTTAGCGGCGACAGATACGCAGTATTTT.

This chain uses TRBV5-1 with TRBJ1-2, with 7 bases fitting TRBD1. The length of the CDR3 is 14 residues. With V trimmed by 4 bases and J by 3 bases, 6 bases remained unmatched. In germline, CDR1 is SGHRS, CDR2 YFSETQ. CDR3 region: CASSITGQDYGYTF. The CDR3 DNA is TGCGCCAGCAGCATAACTGGACAGGACTATGGCTACACCTTC.

CDR3 amino acids: CASSPHDRNEKLFF. The CDR3 DNA reads as TGTGCCAGCAGCCCACACGACAGGAATGAAAAACTGTTTTTT. The V call is TRBV6-2 or TRBV6-3, the J call TRBJ1-4, with a tentative D call TRBD1 (6 bases). Germline lookup yields CDR1 MNHEY and CDR2 SVGEGT. The CDR3 spans 14 residues. Trimming took off 6 bases at V and 5 bases at J, with 13 bases between the two ends.

The rearrangement links TRBV5-6 to TRBJ2-5, with D perhaps TRBD1 (6 bases). Trimming took off 2 bases at V and 3 bases at J, with 11 bases between the two ends. Germline assignment: CDR1 SGHDT and CDR2 YYEEEE. The CDR3 totals 14 residues. The CDR3 DNA reads TGTGCCAGCAGCTTTACAGGGCGAAAAGAGACCCAGTACTTC. Residues: CASSFTGRKETQYF.

The chain joins TRBV29-1 to TRBJ1-2; D is ambiguous. The CDR3 consists of 11 residues. CDR1 and CDR2 (germline): SQVTM, ANQGSEA. Trimming left V 4 bases short and J 9 bases short, with 12 bases between. The CDR3 here is CSVVGEYRYTF. The CDR3 region has the DNA TGCAGCGTTGTTGGCGAATATCGCTACACCTTC.

The chain has TRBV10-3 and TRBJ2-5, with 10 bases aligning to TRBD2. In germline, CDR1 is ENHRY, CDR2 SYGVKD. With V trimmed by 10 bases and J by 5 bases, 13 bases remained unmatched. This CDR3 has 15 residues. The CDR3 nucleotides are TGTGCCACCAACGCGGAGCGGGGGGGCCCCGAGACCCAGTACTTC. Its translation is CATNAERGGPETQYF.

The chain joins TRBV7-2 to TRBJ1-6, with 7 bases aligning to TRBD1. The length of the CDR3 is 16 residues. Trimming cost V 1 base and J 0 bases; bases outside gene matches: 0. Germline V lookup: CDR1 SGHTA, CDR2 FQGNSA. The CDR3 DNA reads as TGTGCCAGCAGCTTAGGACAGGGCTCCTATAATTCACCCCTCCACTTT. Its protein product is CASSLGQGSYNSPLHF.

V gene TRBV12-3 or TRBV12-4 combines with J gene TRBJ1-6; D uncertain. The CDR3 loop spans 13 amino acids. V gave up 5 bases and J gave up 11 bases, with 13 bases separating them. Here the CDR3 reads CASSPAVSAPLHF. The CDR3 DNA is TGTGCCAGCAGTCCCGCCGTGTCGGCACCCCTCCACTTT.

This rearrangement joins TRBV27 to TRBJ2-5; TRBD1 agrees at 8 bases. Germline loops: CDR1 MNHEY, CDR2 SMNVEV (reference sequence). V lost 6 bases and J lost 5; bases outside the gene matches: 8. This CDR3 region has 14 residues. This CDR3 is CASRRQGLLETQYF. DNA for the CDR3: TGTGCCAGCAGGAGACAGGGGTTACTGGAGACCCAGTACTTC.

V is TRBV9 and J is TRBJ2-3, with D tentatively TRBD1 (6 bases). The CDR3 covers 15 residues. Germline CDR1 is SGDLS and CDR2 is YYNGEE. Trimming removed 3 bases from V and 2 bases from J, with 13 bases in between. CDR3 sequence (DNA): TGTGCCAGCAGCGACCAACCGGGACACACAGATACGCAGTATTTT. It codes for CASSDQPGHTDTQYF.

The genes are TRBV12-3 or TRBV12-4 and TRBJ2-5; maybe TRBD1 (5 bases). CDR3 length equals 12 residues. Deletions cut 8 bases from V and 2 bases from J, with 9 bases between. CDR3 in DNA: TGTGCCAGCTGTGGGGCTCAAGAGACCCAGTACTTC. Its translation: CASCGAQETQYF.

In nucleotides, the CDR3 is TGTGCCAGTATCTTTTCGCCGGGGCCGAACACTGAAGCTTTCTTT. Its translation: CASIFSPGPNTEAFF. The gene calls are TRBV19 and TRBJ1-1, with D possibly being TRBD1 (5 bases). Germline V CDR1 and CDR2: LNHDA, SQIVND (reference sequence). The CDR3 loop spans 15 amino acids. Trimming removed 7 bases from V and 1 base from J, with 16 bases in between.